This T cell receptor (beta chain) derives from a study of human T cells and chemical hapten exposure. Overall study context: Patch tests delivered 0.01% DPC to the upper back and were evaluated at 6 days.

Time point given: patch test 1, 2 weeks after DPC sensitization. Described treatment: therapeutic diphenylcyclopropenone sensitization with weekly scalp DPC. A few counts support this clonotype. Trimming removed 2 bases from V and 2 bases from J; junction bases left unmatched: 7. Germline-derived CDR1 and CDR2 are GTSNPN and SVGIG (reference sequence). The CDR3 runs 16 residues. TCRdb re-derived calls from the RACE reads in MiXCR, one entry per CDR3 protein. The repertoire holds 150,000 to 200,000 distinct CDR3 sequences, approximately 20% seen once, with under 7.5% in the top ten. This chain joins TRBV30 and TRBJ2-3; TRBD2 aligns across 10 bases. The TCR comes from a woman between 50 and 59 years old with alopecia areata. Some clones in this sample may be carry-over from other donors' samples. The specimen comprised whole blood, sampled in connection with sensitization to the hapten diphenylcyclopropenone (DPC). The CDR3 here is CAWSIGTSEITDTQYF. The CDR3, as DNA: TGTGCCTGGAGTATTGGGACTAGCGAGATCACAGATACGCAGTATTTT.